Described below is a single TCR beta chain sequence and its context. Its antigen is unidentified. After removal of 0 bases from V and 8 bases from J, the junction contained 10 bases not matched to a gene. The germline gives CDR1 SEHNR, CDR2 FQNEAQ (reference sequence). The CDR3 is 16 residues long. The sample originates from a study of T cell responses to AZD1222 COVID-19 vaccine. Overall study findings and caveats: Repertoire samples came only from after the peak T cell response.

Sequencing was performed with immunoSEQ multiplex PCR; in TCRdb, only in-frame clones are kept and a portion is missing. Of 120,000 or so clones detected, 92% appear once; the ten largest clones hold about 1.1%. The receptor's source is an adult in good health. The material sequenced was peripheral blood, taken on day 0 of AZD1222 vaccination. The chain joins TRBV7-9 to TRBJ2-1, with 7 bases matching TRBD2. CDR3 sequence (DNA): TGTGCCAGCAGCTTAGCACTCGCGGGAGTTTACGATGAGCAGTTCTTC. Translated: CASSLALAGVYDEQFF. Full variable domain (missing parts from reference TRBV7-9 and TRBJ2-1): DTGVSQNPRHKITKRGQNVTFRCDPISEHNRLYWYRQTLGQGPEFLTYFQNEAQLEKSRLLSDRFSAERPKGSFSTLEIQRTEQGDSAMYLCASSLALAGVYDEQFFGPGTRLTVL.